These 15 T cell receptor beta chains share one sample of origin, sequenced in a study of technical replicates of blood from a few donors. Sequencing used immunoSEQ multiplex PCR; TCRdb keeps in-frame clones, though not all of them. The data contain more than 75,000 clones, 80% to 90% of them singletons. The sequencing sample was made of PBMCs. Every receptor here comes from a human donor in good health. Some clones in this sample may be carry-over from other donors' samples.

The V and J genes are TRBV19 and TRBJ2-3; D may be TRBD2 (5 bases). Trimming removed 3 bases at V and 4 bases at J, with 14 bases between. This CDR3 spans 15 amino acids. From germline, CDR1 is LNHDA and CDR2 SQIVND (reference sequence). CDR3 in DNA: TGTGCCAGTAGTATCTACTCGGGGTATGCAGATACGCAGTATTTT. Its translation: CASSIYSGYADTQYF.

This chain links TRBV13 with TRBJ2-2; 8 bases agree with TRBD2. CDR1 and CDR2 (germline): PRHDT, FYEKMQ (reference sequence). This CDR3 contains 13 residues. V was clipped by 10 bases and J by 2 bases; unmatched bases: 3. CDR3 in amino acids: CATLAGNTGELFF. Here the CDR3 DNA reads TGTGCCACCTTAGCGGGAAACACCGGGGAGCTGTTTTTT.

This chain uses TRBV7-2 with TRBJ2-7; 9 nucleotides match TRBD1. This CDR3 spans 15 amino acids. The germline CDR1 and CDR2 sequences are SGHTA and FQGNSA. Losses at the gene ends were 0 bases for V and 6 bases for J; bases not matched to a gene: 6. CDR3 in amino acids: CASSLAGTGSGEQYF. The CDR3 DNA sequence: TGTGCCAGCAGCTTAGCCGGGACAGGGTCGGGCGAGCAGTACTTC. Drawing the rest from reference TRBV7-2 and TRBJ2-7, the complete variable domain is GAGVSQSPSNKVTEKGKDVELRCDPISGHTALYWYRQSLGQGLEFLIYFQGNSAPDKSGLPSDRFSAERTGGSVSTLTIQRTQQEDSAVYLCASSLAGTGSGEQYFGPGTRLTVT.

The chain is built from TRBV14 and TRBJ2-1; D is uncertain. The CDR3 length is 15 residues. Trimming left V 1 base short and J 9 bases short, with 16 bases between. Germline V lookup: CDR1 SGHDN, CDR2 FVKESK. The CDR3 bases are TGTGCCAGCAGCCAAGTAGAGACCCTGGGCGCTGAGCAGTTCTTC. Its translation: CASSQVETLGAEQFF.

This chain uses TRBV15 with TRBJ1-1; possibly TRBD1 for D (6 bases). The CDR3 totals 14 residues. Trimming removed 1 base at V and 4 bases at J, with 10 bases between. Germline CDR1 and CDR2: LNHNV and YYDKDF (reference sequence). CDR3 in DNA: TGTGCCACCAGCAGAGCACAGGGTTTCACTGAAGCTTTCTTT. This encodes CATSRAQGFTEAFF. Full variable domain (rest looked up from reference TRBV15 and TRBJ1-1): DAMVIQNPRYQVTQFGKPVTLSCSQTLNHNVMYWYQQKSSQAPKLLFHYYDKDFNNEADTPDNFQSRRPNTSFCFLDIRSPGLGDTAMYLCATSRAQGFTEAFFGQGTRLTVV.

The chain has TRBV7-9 and TRBJ1-2; D gene unclear. Germline V CDR1 and CDR2: SEHNR, FQNEAQ (reference sequence). The CDR3 sequence is 13 residues long. Trimming shortened V by 1 base and J by 3 bases, and 6 bases separated the two germline ends. The DNA for the CDR3 is TGTGCCAGCAGCTTAGGGCCAGACTATGGCTACACCTTC. As protein: CASSLGPDYGYTF.

This clone was counted a few times. The rearrangement uses TRBV5-1 and TRBJ2-1, with D hard to call. The CDR3 sequence is 14 residues long. Deletions cut 5 bases from V and 2 bases from J, with 11 bases between. CDR1 and CDR2 (germline): SGHRS, YFSETQ. CDR3 sequence reads: CASSQNFAYNEQFF. The CDR3 DNA follows: TGCGCCAGCAGTCAAAACTTCGCCTACAATGAGCAGTTCTTC.

The chain joins TRBV5-3 to TRBJ1-6; 7 nucleotides line up with TRBD1. TRBV5-3 is sorted into the ORF group, with uncertain function. CDR3 length equals 16 residues. V lost 1 base and J lost 0; bases outside the gene matches: 1. The CDR3 loop is CARSLRDSSYNSPLHF. The CDR3 region has the DNA TGTGCCAGAAGCTTGCGGGACAGCTCCTATAATTCACCCCTCCACTTT.

CDR3 in amino acids: CASSLTRPLAGNEQFF. CDR3 sequence (DNA): TGTGCCAGCAGCTTAACCAGACCACTAGCGGGAAATGAGCAGTTCTTC. V gene TRBV7-3 combines with J gene TRBJ2-1; 10 bases are a match to TRBD2. V dropped 0 bases and J dropped 7; count of bases not matched to a gene: 6. CDR1 is SGHTA and CDR2 is FQGTGA in the germline V gene. This CDR3 is built from 16 residues. Full variable domain (outside the CDR3, taken from reference TRBV7-3 and TRBJ2-1): GAGVSQTPSNKVTEKGKYVELRCDPISGHTALYWYRQSLGQGPEFLIYFQGTGAADDSGLPNDRFFAVRPEGSVSTLKIQRTERGDSAVYLCASSLTRPLAGNEQFFGPGTRLTVL.

The chain recombines TRBV7-3 with TRBJ2-3; perhaps TRBD1 as D (6 bases). Trimming took off 4 bases at V and 8 bases at J, with 13 bases between the two ends. The CDR3 covers 13 residues. Germline loops: CDR1 SGHTA, CDR2 FQGTGA. CDR3 region: CASSSGDIGTQYF. In DNA, the CDR3 is TGTGCCAGCAGCTCTGGGGACATAGGTACGCAGTATTTT.

This clone was recorded many times. CDR3 DNA sequence: TGCGCCAGCAGCTACTACAGCGGGGGGCAAGAGACCCAGTACTTC. Translated: CASSYYSGGQETQYF. The chain carries TRBV5-1 and TRBJ2-5; 9 bases are a match to TRBD2. V trimming: 3 bases; J trimming: 2 bases; junction bases outside the gene matches: 5. CDR3 length equals 15 residues. Per germline, CDR1 SGHRS and CDR2 YFSETQ.

The chain carries TRBV5-4 and TRBJ2-1, with TRBD2 matching over 13 bases. CDR1 is SGHNT, CDR2 YYREEE, per germline (reference sequence). CDR3 length: 15 amino acids. The V gene end was trimmed by 4 bases and the J gene end by 8 bases; junction bases not matched to a gene: 6. CDR3 DNA sequence: TGTGCCAGCAGCAGGACTAGCGGGAGTCGGGATGAGCAGTTCTTC. Protein product: CASSRTSGSRDEQFF.

J is TRBJ2-7 and V is TRBV6-1; D ambiguous. The CDR3 has 12 residues. The V and J ends lost 4 bases and 7 bases respectively, with 11 bases between them. In germline, CDR1 is MNHNS, CDR2 SASEGT. The CDR3 protein is CASSALLSEQYF. Written as DNA, the CDR3 is TGTGCCAGCAGTGCTCTGTTGTCGGAGCAGTACTTC.

This rearrangement joins TRBV4-2 to TRBJ1-6; possibly TRBD1 for D (5 bases). Trimming removed 5 bases at V and 10 bases at J, with 15 bases between. CDR1 is LGHNA, CDR2 YNFKEQ, per germline. The CDR3 spans 14 residues. The CDR3 here is CASSTKTGESPLHF. The DNA of the CDR3 is TGTGCCAGCAGCACAAAAACGGGGGAGTCACCCCTCCACTTT.

This chain connects TRBV2 to TRBJ2-3; D is perhaps TRBD2 (6 bases). The CDR3 is 13 amino acids. V lost 7 bases to trimming and J lost 7 bases, with 15 bases between them. Germline loops: CDR1 SNHLY, CDR2 FYNNEI. The CDR3 nucleotides are TGTGCCAGCACTCCGGACGGGGGAAATACGCAGTATTTT. It is translated as CASTPDGGNTQYF.